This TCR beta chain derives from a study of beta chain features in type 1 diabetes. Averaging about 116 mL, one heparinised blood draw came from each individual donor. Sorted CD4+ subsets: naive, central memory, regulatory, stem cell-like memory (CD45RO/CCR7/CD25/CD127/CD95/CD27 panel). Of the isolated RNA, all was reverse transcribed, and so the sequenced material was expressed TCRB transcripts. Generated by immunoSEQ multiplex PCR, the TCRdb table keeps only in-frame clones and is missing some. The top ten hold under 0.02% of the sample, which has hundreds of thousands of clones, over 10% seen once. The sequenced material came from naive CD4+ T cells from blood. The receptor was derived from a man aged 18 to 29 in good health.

CDR3 loop: CASSPPGTGLGEQYF. For the CDR3, the DNA is TGTGCCAGCTCACCACCCGGGACAGGGTTGGGCGAGCAGTACTTC. The gene calls are TRBV18 and TRBJ2-7; 9 positions agree with TRBD1. Trimming removed 0 bases from V and 6 bases from J; junction bases left unmatched: 6. In germline, CDR1 is KGHSH, CDR2 LQKENI. This CDR3 is 15 amino acids long.